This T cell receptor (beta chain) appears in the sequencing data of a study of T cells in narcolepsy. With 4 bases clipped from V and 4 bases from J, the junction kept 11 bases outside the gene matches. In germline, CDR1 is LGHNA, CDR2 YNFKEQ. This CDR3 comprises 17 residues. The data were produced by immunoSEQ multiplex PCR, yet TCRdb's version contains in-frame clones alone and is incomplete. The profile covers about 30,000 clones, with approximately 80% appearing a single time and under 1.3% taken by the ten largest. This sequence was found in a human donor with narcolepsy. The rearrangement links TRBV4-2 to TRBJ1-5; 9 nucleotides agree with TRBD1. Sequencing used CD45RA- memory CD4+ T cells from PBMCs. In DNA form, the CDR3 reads TGTGCCAGCAGCCCCGATCCCACCGGGACAGGGAATCAGCCCCAGCATTTT. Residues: CASSPDPTGTGNQPQHF.